Detailed here is one T cell receptor beta chain. Its target is not known. These data come from a study of T cell responses to AZD1222 COVID-19 vaccine. Clones were read by immunoSEQ multiplex PCR, and TCRdb kept only the in-frame ones, dropping some. The sample has roughly 35,000 clones, around 82% seen once. Overall study findings and caveats: Baseline seropositivity characterized only six AZD1222 recipients. It should be noted that donors were predominantly white British and more often female, and clonal diversity was possibly underestimated.

Sequencing used peripheral blood, obtained 28 days after the second AZD1222 dose. The receptor's source is an adult who received the AZD1222 COVID-19 vaccine.

This chain's CDR3 is CATSDPGRDNEKLFF. The CDR3 DNA sequence: TGTGCCACCAGTGACCCGGGACGGGATAATGAAAAACTGTTTTTT. The J gene is TRBJ1-4, the V gene TRBV24-1; the D gene is possibly TRBD1 (5 bases). The CDR3 runs to 15 residues. The V end was cut by 4 bases, the J end by 4 bases, with 12 bases between. Per the germline V gene, CDR1 is KGHDR and CDR2 is SFDVKD.